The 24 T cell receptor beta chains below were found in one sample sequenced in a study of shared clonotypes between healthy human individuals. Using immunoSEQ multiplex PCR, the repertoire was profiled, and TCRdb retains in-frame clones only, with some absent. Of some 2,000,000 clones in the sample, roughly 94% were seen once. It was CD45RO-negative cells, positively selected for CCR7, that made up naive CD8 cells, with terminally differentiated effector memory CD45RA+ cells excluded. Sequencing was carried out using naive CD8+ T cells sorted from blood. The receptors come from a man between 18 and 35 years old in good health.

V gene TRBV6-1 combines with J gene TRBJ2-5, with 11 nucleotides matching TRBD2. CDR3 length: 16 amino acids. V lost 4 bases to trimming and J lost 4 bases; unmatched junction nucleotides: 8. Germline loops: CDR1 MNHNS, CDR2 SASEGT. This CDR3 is CASSARLAGYIETQYF. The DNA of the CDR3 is TGTGCCAGCAGTGCGCGACTAGCGGGGTATATAGAGACCCAGTACTTC.

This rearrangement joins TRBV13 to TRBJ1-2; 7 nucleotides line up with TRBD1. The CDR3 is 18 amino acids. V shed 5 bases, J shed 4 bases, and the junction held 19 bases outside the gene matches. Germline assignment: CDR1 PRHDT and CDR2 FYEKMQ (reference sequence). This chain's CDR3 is CASSNSLKQGLGPYGYTF. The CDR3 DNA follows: TGTGCCAGCAGCAACTCCCTAAAACAGGGGTTAGGGCCCTATGGCTACACCTTC. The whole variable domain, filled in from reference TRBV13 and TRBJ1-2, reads AAGVIQSPRHLIKEKRETATLKCYPIPRHDTVYWYQQGPGQDPQFLISFYEKMQSDKGSIPDRFSAQQFSDYHSELNMSSLELGDSALYFCASSNSLKQGLGPYGYTFGSGTRLTVV.

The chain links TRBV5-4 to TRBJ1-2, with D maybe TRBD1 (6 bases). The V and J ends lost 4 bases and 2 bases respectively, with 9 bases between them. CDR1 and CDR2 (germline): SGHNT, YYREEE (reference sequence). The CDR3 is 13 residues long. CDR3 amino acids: CASSGGPNYGYTF. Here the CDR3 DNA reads TGTGCCAGCAGCGGGGGGCCGAACTATGGCTACACCTTC. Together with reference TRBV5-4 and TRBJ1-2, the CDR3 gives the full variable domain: ETGVTQSPTHLIKTRGQQVTLRCSSQSGHNTVSWYQQALGQGPQFIFQYYREEENGRGNFPPRFSGLQFPNYSSELNVNALELDDSALYLCASSGGPNYGYTFGSGTRLTVV.

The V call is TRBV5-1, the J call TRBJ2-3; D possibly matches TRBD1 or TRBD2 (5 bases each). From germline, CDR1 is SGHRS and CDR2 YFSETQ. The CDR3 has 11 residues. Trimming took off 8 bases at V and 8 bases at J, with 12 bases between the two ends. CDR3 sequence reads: CASWDRGTQYF. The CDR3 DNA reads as TGCGCCAGTTGGGACCGAGGTACGCAGTATTTT. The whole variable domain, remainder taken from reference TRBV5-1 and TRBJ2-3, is KAGVTQTPRYLIKTRGQQVTLSCSPISGHRSVSWYQQTPGQGLQFLFEYFSETQRNKGNFPGRFSGRQFSNSRSEMNVSTLELGDSALYLCASWDRGTQYFGPGTRLTVL.

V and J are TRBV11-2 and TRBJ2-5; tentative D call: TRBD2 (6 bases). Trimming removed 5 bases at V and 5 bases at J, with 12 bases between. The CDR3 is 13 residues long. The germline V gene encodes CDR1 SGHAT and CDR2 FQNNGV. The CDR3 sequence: CASSRASGETQYF. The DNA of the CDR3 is TGTGCCAGCAGCCGGGCGAGCGGGGAGACCCAGTACTTC.

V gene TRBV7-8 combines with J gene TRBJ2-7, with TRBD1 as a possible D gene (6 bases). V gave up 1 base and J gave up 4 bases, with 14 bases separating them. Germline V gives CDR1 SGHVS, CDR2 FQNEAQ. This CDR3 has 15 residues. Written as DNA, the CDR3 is TGTGCCAGCAGCTTAGTTTCATCTAGGGGGTACGAGCAGTACTTC. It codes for CASSLVSSRGYEQYF. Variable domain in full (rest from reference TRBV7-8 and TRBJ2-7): GAGVSQSPRYKVAKRGQDVALRCDPISGHVSLFWYQQALGQGPEFLTYFQNEAQLDKSGLPSDRFFAERPEGSVSTLKIQRTQQEDSAVYLCASSLVSSRGYEQYFGPGTRLTVT.

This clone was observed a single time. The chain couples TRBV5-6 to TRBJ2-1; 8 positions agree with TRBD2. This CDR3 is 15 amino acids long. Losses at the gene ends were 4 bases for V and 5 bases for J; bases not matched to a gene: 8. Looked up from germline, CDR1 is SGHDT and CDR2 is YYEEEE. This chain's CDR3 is CASSNRLAPDNEQFF. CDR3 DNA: TGTGCCAGCAGCAACCGACTAGCGCCCGACAATGAGCAGTTCTTC.

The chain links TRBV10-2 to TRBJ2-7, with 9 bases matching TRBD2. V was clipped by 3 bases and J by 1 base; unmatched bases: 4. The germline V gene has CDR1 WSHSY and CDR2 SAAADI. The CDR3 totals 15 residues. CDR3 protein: CASSDVTSGSYEQYF. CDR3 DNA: TGCGCCAGCAGTGATGTGACTAGCGGATCCTACGAGCAGTACTTC.

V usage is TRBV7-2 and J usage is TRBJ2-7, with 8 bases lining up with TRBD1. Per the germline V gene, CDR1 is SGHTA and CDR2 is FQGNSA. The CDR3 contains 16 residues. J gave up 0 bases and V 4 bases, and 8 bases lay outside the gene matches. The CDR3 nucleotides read TGTGCCAGCAGCTCCCCAATACAGGGGGTCTCCTACGAGCAGTACTTC. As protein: CASSSPIQGVSYEQYF.

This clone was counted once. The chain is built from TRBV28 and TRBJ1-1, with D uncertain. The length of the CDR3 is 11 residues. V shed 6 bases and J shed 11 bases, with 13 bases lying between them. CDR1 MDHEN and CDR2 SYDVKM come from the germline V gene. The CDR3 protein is CASSTRGGAFF. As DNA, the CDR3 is TGTGCCAGCAGCACCCGGGGAGGCGCTTTCTTT.

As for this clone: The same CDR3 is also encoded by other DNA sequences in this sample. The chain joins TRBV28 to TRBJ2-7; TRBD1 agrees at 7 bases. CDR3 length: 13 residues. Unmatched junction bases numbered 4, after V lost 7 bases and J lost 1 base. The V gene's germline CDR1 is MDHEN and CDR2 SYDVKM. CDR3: CASTPTGSYEQYF. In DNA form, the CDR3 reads TGTGCCAGCACTCCGACAGGGTCCTACGAGCAGTACTTC.

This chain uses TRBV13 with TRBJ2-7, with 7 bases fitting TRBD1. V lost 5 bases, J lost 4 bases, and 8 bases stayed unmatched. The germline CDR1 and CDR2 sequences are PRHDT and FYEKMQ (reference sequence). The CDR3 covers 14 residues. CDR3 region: CASSAPGQMYEQYF. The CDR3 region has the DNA TGTGCCAGCAGCGCCCCGGGACAGATGTACGAGCAGTACTTC.

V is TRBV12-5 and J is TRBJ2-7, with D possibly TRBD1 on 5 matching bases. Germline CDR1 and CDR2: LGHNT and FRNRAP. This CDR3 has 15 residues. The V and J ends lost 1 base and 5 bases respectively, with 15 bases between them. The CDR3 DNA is TGTGCTAGTGGTTTGGCGGACATAATATCGGACGAGCAGTACTTC. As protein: CASGLADIISDEQYF.

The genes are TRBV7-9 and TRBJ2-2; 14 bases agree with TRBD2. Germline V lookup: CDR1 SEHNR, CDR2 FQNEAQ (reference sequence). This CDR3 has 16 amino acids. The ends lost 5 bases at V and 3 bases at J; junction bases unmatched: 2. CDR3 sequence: CASSPTSGRDTGELFF. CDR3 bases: TGTGCCAGCAGCCCGACTAGCGGGAGGGACACCGGGGAGCTGTTTTTT.

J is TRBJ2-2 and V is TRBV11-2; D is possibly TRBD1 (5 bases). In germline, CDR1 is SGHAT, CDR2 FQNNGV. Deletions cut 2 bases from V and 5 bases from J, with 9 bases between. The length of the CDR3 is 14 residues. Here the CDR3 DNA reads TGTGCCAGCAGCTTATCGGCAGGGACCGGGGAGCTGTTTTTT. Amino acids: CASSLSAGTGELFF.

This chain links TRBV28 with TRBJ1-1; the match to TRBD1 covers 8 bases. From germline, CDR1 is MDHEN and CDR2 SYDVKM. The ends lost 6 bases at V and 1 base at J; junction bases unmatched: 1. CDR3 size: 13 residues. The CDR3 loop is CASRTGANTEAFF. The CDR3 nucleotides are TGTGCCAGCAGGACAGGGGCGAACACTGAAGCTTTCTTT. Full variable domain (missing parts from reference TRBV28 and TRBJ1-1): DVKVTQSSRYLVKRTGEKVFLECVQDMDHENMFWYRQDPGLGLRLIYFSYDVKMKEKGDIPEGYSVSREKKERFSLILESASTNQTSMYLCASRTGANTEAFFGQGTRLTVV.

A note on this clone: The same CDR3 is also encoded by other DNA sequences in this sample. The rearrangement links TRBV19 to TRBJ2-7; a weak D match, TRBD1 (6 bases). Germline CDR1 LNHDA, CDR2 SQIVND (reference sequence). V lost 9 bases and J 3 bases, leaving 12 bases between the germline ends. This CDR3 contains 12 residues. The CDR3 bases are TGTGCCAGCCGGGACACAAGCTACGAGCAGTACTTC. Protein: CASRDTSYEQYF. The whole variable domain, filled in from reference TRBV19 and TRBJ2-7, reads DGGITQSPKYLFRKEGQNVTLSCEQNLNHDAMYWYRQDPGQGLRLIYYSQIVNDFQKGDIAEGYSVSREKKESFPLTVTSAQKNPTAFYLCASRDTSYEQYFGPGTRLTVT.

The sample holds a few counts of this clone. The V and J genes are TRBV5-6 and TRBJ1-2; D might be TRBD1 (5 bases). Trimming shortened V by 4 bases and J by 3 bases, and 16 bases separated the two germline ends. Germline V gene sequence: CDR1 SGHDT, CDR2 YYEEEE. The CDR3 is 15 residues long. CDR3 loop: CASSTEGRTYYGYTF. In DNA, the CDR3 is TGTGCCAGCAGCACTGAGGGCAGGACATACTATGGCTACACCTTC.

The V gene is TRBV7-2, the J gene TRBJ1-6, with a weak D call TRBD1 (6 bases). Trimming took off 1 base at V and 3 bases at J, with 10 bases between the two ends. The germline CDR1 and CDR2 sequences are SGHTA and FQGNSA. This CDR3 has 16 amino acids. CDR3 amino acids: CASSLVGGGYNSPLHF. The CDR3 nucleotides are TGTGCCAGCAGCTTAGTGGGAGGGGGCTATAATTCACCCCTCCACTTT.

The CDR3 sequence: CASSLELAGGSYEQYF. The CDR3 DNA sequence: TGTGCCAGCAGCTTAGAACTAGCGGGGGGCTCCTACGAGCAGTACTTC. This chain links TRBV7-8 with TRBJ2-7, with 12 bases aligning to TRBD2. The CDR3 sequence is 16 residues long. Germline CDR1 is SGHVS and CDR2 is FQNEAQ. Germline trimming cut 1 base from V and 0 bases from J; bases unmatched to any gene: 1.

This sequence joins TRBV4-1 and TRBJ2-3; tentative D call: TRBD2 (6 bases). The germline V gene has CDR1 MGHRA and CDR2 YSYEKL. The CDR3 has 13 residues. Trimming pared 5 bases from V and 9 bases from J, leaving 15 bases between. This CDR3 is CASSYGPRGTQYF. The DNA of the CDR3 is TGCGCCAGCAGCTACGGACCCCGGGGGACGCAGTATTTT.

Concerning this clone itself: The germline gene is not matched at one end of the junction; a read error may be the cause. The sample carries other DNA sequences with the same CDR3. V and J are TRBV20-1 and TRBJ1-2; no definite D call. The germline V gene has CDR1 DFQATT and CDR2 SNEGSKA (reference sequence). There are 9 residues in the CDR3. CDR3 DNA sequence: TGCAGTGCTAATTATGGCTACACCTTC. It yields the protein CSANYGYTF.

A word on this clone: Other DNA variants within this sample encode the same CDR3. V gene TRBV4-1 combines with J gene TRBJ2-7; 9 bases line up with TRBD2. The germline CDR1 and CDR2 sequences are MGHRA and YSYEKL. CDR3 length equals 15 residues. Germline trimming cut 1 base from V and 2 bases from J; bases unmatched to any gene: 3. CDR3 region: CASSQGLAGAYEQYF. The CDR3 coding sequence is TGCGCCAGCAGCCAAGGTTTAGCGGGGGCCTACGAGCAGTACTTC.

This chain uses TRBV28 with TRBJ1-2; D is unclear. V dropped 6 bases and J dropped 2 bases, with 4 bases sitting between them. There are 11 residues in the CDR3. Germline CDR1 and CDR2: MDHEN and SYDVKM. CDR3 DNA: TGTGCCAGCAGACCCAACTATGGCTACACCTTC. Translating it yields CASRPNYGYTF.